One sample yielded the 15 T cell receptor beta chains listed below, sequenced in a study of a mutant IDH1 vaccine in newly diagnosed glioma. Antigens of these TCRs are unknown. The repertoire was sequenced with immunoSEQ multiplex PCR; TCRdb's copy has only in-frame clones and lacks some. The sample includes 70,000 to 100,000 clones, 90% to 95% of them seen just once. Time point here: week 5, during vaccination. Vaccine doses each comprised 300 ug of mutant IDH1 20-mer peptide, with topical imiquimod. The starting material was PBMCs, obtained from a glioma patient whose treatment included an IDH1 peptide vaccine. The receptors were sampled from a woman aged 45 to 65 with glioma.

The CDR3 sequence is CASSVWRGLHEQYF. The CDR3 DNA reads as TGTGCCAGCAGTGTCTGGCGGGGCCTGCACGAGCAGTACTTC. This chain links TRBV6-5 with TRBJ2-5; maybe TRBD2 (6 bases). The DNA end is more similar to TRBJ2-7, so the J call may be wrong. Germline values: CDR1 MNHEY, CDR2 SVGAGI. The CDR3 runs 14 residues.

The DNA for the CDR3 is TGTGCCAGCAGCCCTCAGGCAGGGGGCAAAACCATATATTTT. Its protein is CASSPQAGGKTIYF. V and J are TRBV28 and TRBJ1-3; the match to TRBD1 covers 8 bases. Germline trimming cut 6 bases from V and 10 bases from J; bases unmatched to any gene: 11. The length of the CDR3 is 14 residues. Germline CDR1 is MDHEN and CDR2 is SYDVKM.

This chain's CDR3 is CASSPPGTSNTGELFF. The CDR3 nucleotides are TGTGCCAGCTCACCCCCCGGGACTTCGAACACCGGGGAGCTGTTTTTT. V usage is TRBV18 and J usage is TRBJ2-2; D possibly corresponds to TRBD2 (6 bases). V dropped 3 bases and J dropped 0 bases, with 11 bases sitting between them. CDR1 and CDR2 (germline): KGHSH, LQKENI. The CDR3 contains 16 residues.

The chain combines TRBV28 with TRBJ2-3; a possible D gene is TRBD2 (5 bases). V was trimmed by 3 bases and J by 1 base, leaving 8 bases between them. The CDR3 is made up of 14 amino acids. Germline V gene sequence: CDR1 MDHEN, CDR2 SYDVKM. CDR3 sequence (DNA): TGTGCCAGCAGTTTCCAGCGGCGCACAGATACGCAGTATTTT. Translation gives CASSFQRRTDTQYF.

This clone showed up just once. J is TRBJ1-6 and V is TRBV4-1, with a weak D call TRBD1 (5 bases). With 4 bases removed from V and 5 bases from J, the gap between germline ends came to 9 bases. Germline assignment: CDR1 MGHRA and CDR2 YSYEKL. The CDR3 has 14 residues. The CDR3 sequence: CASSPGQDNSPLHF. The CDR3 bases are TGCGCCAGCAGCCCCGGACAAGATAATTCACCCCTCCACTTT.

The genes are TRBV10-1 and TRBJ1-5; D gene uncertain. This CDR3 is 13 amino acids long. V was clipped by 4 bases and J by 4 bases, with 8 bases between them. The germline V gene encodes CDR1 WNHNN and CDR2 SYGVQD (reference sequence). The CDR3 DNA reads TGCGCCAGCAGTGTTGAACGAAATCAGCCCCAGCATTTT. Residues: CASSVERNQPQHF.

Comment on this clone: A junction boundary mismatches the germline segment, possibly from a read error. The same CDR3 arises from other DNA sequences in this sample as well. The rearrangement joins TRBV7-2 to TRBJ1-1; 10 positions match TRBD1. Germline CDR1 SGHTA, CDR2 FQGNSA. The length of the CDR3 is 15 residues. The CDR3 nucleotides are TGTGCCAGCAGCTCTTGGACAGGGGGTTACACTGAGGCTTTCTTT. It is translated as CASSSWTGGYTEAFF.

The gene calls are TRBV4-1 and TRBJ2-1; D unresolved. Trimming cost V 1 base and J 1 base, with 8 bases left between them. The V gene's germline CDR1 is MGHRA and CDR2 YSYEKL. CDR3 length: 15 amino acids. Here the CDR3 DNA reads TGCGCCAGCAGCCAAGGTCACCTTTCCTACAATGAGCAGTTCTTC. Its protein is CASSQGHLSYNEQFF.

This chain joins TRBV7-9 and TRBJ1-5; the match to TRBD1 covers 7 bases. This CDR3 spans 15 amino acids. Germline loops: CDR1 SEHNR, CDR2 FQNEAQ (reference sequence). The trim removed 1 base at V and 0 bases at J, leaving 0 bases unmatched. This CDR3 reads CASSLGQGSNQPQHF. The CDR3 bases are TGTGCCAGCAGCTTAGGACAGGGTAGCAATCAGCCCCAGCATTTT.

Worth noting for this clone: The identical CDR3 is also encoded by other nucleotide sequences in the sample. This chain connects TRBV28 to TRBJ1-1; no definite D call. In germline, CDR1 is MDHEN, CDR2 SYDVKM. The V end was cut by 2 bases, the J end by 1 base, with 5 bases between. The CDR3 has 13 residues. The CDR3 loop is CASSLGGNTEAFF. DNA of the CDR3: TGTGCCAGCAGTTTAGGCGGGAACACTGAAGCTTTCTTT.

V and J are TRBV9 and TRBJ2-7; D gene uncertain. The germline V gene encodes CDR1 SGDLS and CDR2 YYNGEE. The germline V and J ends were trimmed by 4 bases and 9 bases, with 20 bases remaining between them. The CDR3 has 14 residues. CDR3 in amino acids: CASSQEVYPDGQYF. The CDR3 DNA reads as TGTGCCAGCAGCCAAGAGGTATACCCGGACGGGCAGTACTTC.

The chain combines TRBV2 with TRBJ2-1, with a tentative D call TRBD2 (6 bases). This CDR3 is built from 15 residues. V lost 4 bases and J lost 0, with 10 bases in between. Per the germline V gene, CDR1 is SNHLY and CDR2 is FYNNEI. The CDR3 bases are TGTGCCAGCAGTGGGAGGGGAAGCTCCTACAATGAGCAGTTCTTC. Translation gives CASSGRGSSYNEQFF.

This rearrangement joins TRBV27 to TRBJ1-1; D gene uncertain. V lost 5 bases and J 4 bases, leaving 14 bases between the germline ends. The CDR3 spans 14 residues. Germline loops: CDR1 MNHEY, CDR2 SMNVEV (reference sequence). Here the CDR3 DNA reads TGTGCCAGCAGTGCACAGACCCCCGCCACTGAAGCTTTCTTT. Its translation is CASSAQTPATEAFF.

The gene calls are TRBV28 and TRBJ1-1; D possibly corresponds to TRBD1 (6 bases). CDR1 MDHEN and CDR2 SYDVKM come from the germline V gene. This CDR3 is built from 14 residues. The germline V and J ends were trimmed by 7 bases and 3 bases, with 15 bases remaining between them. Here the CDR3 reads CASTITGLYTEAFF. CDR3 nucleotide sequence: TGTGCCAGCACCATAACAGGGCTCTACACTGAAGCTTTCTTT.

The chain couples TRBV16 to TRBJ1-1; a possible D gene is TRBD1 (6 bases). Germline V CDR1 and CDR2: KGHSY, FQNENV. The CDR3 extends over 12 amino acids. The V end lost 4 bases, the J end lost 4 bases, and 7 bases lay between the germline ends. The CDR3 protein is CASSLRGTEAFF. The CDR3 bases are TGTGCCAGCAGCCTCAGGGGCACTGAAGCTTTCTTT.